This TCR beta chain was sequenced in a study of T cell responses to AZD1222 COVID-19 vaccine. Study-level findings and limits: White British people made up most donors, females outnumbered males, and clonal diversity was possibly underestimated. Unmutated variant regions are reportedly the target of nearly half of TCRs that are spike-specific. Only 5 or 6 individuals given AZD1222 were seropositive at baseline.

As for this clone: Antigen unknown.

Assay: immunoSEQ multiplex PCR; the TCRdb copy retains only in-frame clones and omits some. The top ten clones hold roughly 7% of a sample with roughly 79,000 clones, 92% of them seen once. This CDR3 is built from 12 residues. The germline V and J ends were trimmed by 8 bases and 7 bases, with 9 bases remaining between them. From germline, CDR1 is MDHEN and CDR2 SYDVKM. The origin of this receptor is an adult in good health. The V call is TRBV28, the J call TRBJ1-6; unclear D gene. The material sequenced was peripheral blood, taken on day 0 of MenACWY control vaccination. The CDR3 nucleotides are TGTGCCAGCGATCGAAGAAATTCACCCCTCCACTTT. It yields the protein CASDRRNSPLHF. Complete variable domain (other parts from reference TRBV28 and TRBJ1-6): DVKVTQSSRYLVKRTGEKVFLECVQDMDHENMFWYRQDPGLGLRLIYFSYDVKMKEKGDIPEGYSVSREKKERFSLILESASTNQTSMYLCASDRRNSPLHFGNGTRLTVT.